The 24 T cell receptor beta chains below come from one sample, sequenced in a study of blood T cell repertoires in COVID-19. The table came from immunoSEQ multiplex PCR; TCRdb's copy has only in-frame clones and leaves some out. The sample holds around 500,000 clones, over 75% seen once. Sequencing used peripheral blood. The receptors here all came from a human donor in a cohort sampled during active COVID-19.

The chain combines TRBV27 with TRBJ2-1, with a possible D match to TRBD2 (6 bases). The CDR3 covers 16 residues. Trimming left V 5 bases short and J 4 bases short, with 18 bases between. Germline values: CDR1 MNHEY, CDR2 SMNVEV (reference sequence). The CDR3, as DNA: TGTGCCAGCAGTCCAGACTATAGCGGCCCGTACAATGAGCAGTTCTTC. Translated, it gives CASSPDYSGPYNEQFF.

The chain is built from TRBV12-5 and TRBJ2-1, with D possibly being TRBD2 (5 bases). The CDR3 runs 11 residues. Germline V gene sequence: CDR1 LGHNT, CDR2 FRNRAP. V lost 6 bases and J lost 12, with 12 bases in between. CDR3 protein: CASGREIMQFF. The CDR3 nucleotides are TGTGCTAGTGGGAGGGAGATTATGCAGTTCTTC.

V usage is TRBV6-5 and J usage is TRBJ2-1; D uncertain. Germline CDR1 and CDR2: MNHEY and SVGAGI. The length of the CDR3 is 13 residues. With 3 bases removed from V and 6 bases from J, the gap between germline ends came to 9 bases. In DNA, the CDR3 is TGTGCCAGCAGTTATAACGGCGGCAATGAGCAGTTCTTC. Its translation is CASSYNGGNEQFF.

The V call is TRBV29-1, the J call TRBJ2-3, with a weak D call TRBD2 (6 bases). From germline, CDR1 is SQVTM and CDR2 ANQGSEA. The CDR3 has 15 residues. Trimming pared 4 bases from V and 2 bases from J, leaving 16 bases between. This chain's CDR3 is CSVAEAGTFTDTQYF. The CDR3 region has the DNA TGCAGCGTTGCCGAAGCCGGGACTTTCACAGATACGCAGTATTTT.

Concerning this clone itself: The sample contains more than one DNA sequence encoding this CDR3. The chain uses TRBV9 and TRBJ2-1; the D gene is possibly TRBD2 (6 bases). The germline CDR1 and CDR2 sequences are SGDLS and YYNGEE. Trimming took 0 bases from V and 5 from J, leaving 9 bases between them. There are 14 residues in the CDR3. Here the CDR3 DNA reads TGTGCCAGCAGCGTAGGAACTAGCCACAATGAGCAGTTCTTC. Amino acid sequence: CASSVGTSHNEQFF. Full variable domain (remainder filled in from reference TRBV9 and TRBJ2-1): DSGVTQTPKHLITATGQRVTLRCSPRSGDLSVYWYQQSLDQGLQFLIQYYNGEERAKGNILERFSAQQFPDLHSELNLSSLELGDSALYFCASSVGTSHNEQFFGPGTRLTVL.

The V call is TRBV5-4, the J call TRBJ2-5; 8 bases line up with TRBD2. In germline, CDR1 is SGHNT, CDR2 YYREEE (reference sequence). The CDR3 runs 13 residues. J lost 5 bases, V lost 7 bases, and 7 bases had no gene match. CDR3 nucleotide sequence: TGTGCCAGCGGACGGGAGGGGGTCGAGACCCAGTACTTC. This gives the protein CASGREGVETQYF.

The chain has TRBV5-1 and TRBJ1-3, with TRBD1 matching 9 bases. Unmatched junction bases numbered 5, after V lost 0 bases and J lost 4 bases. Germline CDR1 SGHRS, CDR2 YFSETQ. The CDR3 has 16 residues. This chain's CDR3 is CASSLVGTGYGNTIYF. The CDR3 DNA sequence: TGCGCCAGCAGCTTGGTTGGGACAGGGTACGGAAACACCATATATTTT.

The CDR3 is CASSVGYGDFTGNTIYF. DNA for the CDR3: TGTGCCAGCAGCGTAGGTTACGGAGATTTCACTGGAAACACCATATATTTT. The V gene is TRBV9, the J gene TRBJ1-3; D call uncertain. The germline gives CDR1 SGDLS, CDR2 YYNGEE. The CDR3 length is 17 residues. V dropped 0 bases and J dropped 2 bases, with 15 bases sitting between them.

V gene TRBV11-2 combines with J gene TRBJ1-2; D perhaps matches TRBD1 (5 bases). Germline V gives CDR1 SGHAT, CDR2 FQNNGV. Trimming left V 0 bases short and J 4 bases short, with 15 bases between. CDR3 length equals 16 residues. CDR3 in amino acids: CASSLDAGFPSYGYTF. The DNA of the CDR3 is TGTGCCAGCAGCTTAGACGCAGGGTTCCCCAGCTATGGCTACACCTTC.

In DNA form, the CDR3 reads TGTGCCAGCAGTTACCGCCAGGGCCAAAAGGATGGCTACACCTTC. As protein: CASSYRQGQKDGYTF. This sequence joins TRBV6-5 and TRBJ1-2; a possible D gene is TRBD1 (5 bases). This CDR3 contains 15 residues. V gave up 2 bases and J gave up 6 bases, with 16 bases separating them. Looked up from germline, CDR1 is MNHEY and CDR2 is SVGAGI.

This chain connects TRBV20-1 to TRBJ2-3; D is unclear. Germline CDR1 DFQATT, CDR2 SNEGSKA (reference sequence). Deletions cut 7 bases from V and 6 bases from J, with 11 bases between. This CDR3 region has 11 residues. CDR3 sequence: CSVPLGDTQYF. CDR3 DNA: TGCAGTGTTCCCCTAGGTGATACGCAGTATTTT.

The V call is TRBV6-2 or TRBV6-3, the J call TRBJ2-7; 10 bases map to TRBD2. Germline V lookup: CDR1 MNHEY, CDR2 SVGEGT. This CDR3 comprises 14 residues. V shed 6 bases, J shed 6 bases, and the junction held 8 bases outside the gene matches. The CDR3 coding sequence is TGTGCCAGCAGCTCCGGGACTAGCGTCGGCGAGCAGTACTTC. This encodes CASSSGTSVGEQYF.

The rearrangement joins TRBV19 to TRBJ1-1, with D hard to call. The V end lost 6 bases, the J end lost 1 base, and 15 bases lay between the germline ends. Germline values: CDR1 LNHDA, CDR2 SQIVND (reference sequence). CDR3 length: 15 amino acids. The CDR3 loop is CASRNKGRGNTEAFF. The CDR3 coding sequence is TGTGCCAGTAGGAACAAGGGCCGGGGGAACACTGAAGCTTTCTTT.

This chain uses TRBV5-1 with TRBJ1-2; 11 bases map to TRBD1. Germline V gene lookup returns CDR1 SGHRS and CDR2 YFSETQ. The CDR3 contains 13 residues. V was clipped by 4 bases and J by 5 bases; unmatched bases: 1. The CDR3 DNA follows: TGCGCCAGCAGCGGACAGGGGGCGTATGGCTACACCTTC. It specifies CASSGQGAYGYTF.

This clone appeared a few times. The chain couples TRBV28 to TRBJ1-6; D remains unclear. Germline loops: CDR1 MDHEN, CDR2 SYDVKM. The ends were cut back, 6 bases at V and 8 bases at J, with 17 bases in the middle. The CDR3 covers 15 residues. This chain's CDR3 is CASSLQHTGYSPLHF. CDR3 sequence (DNA): TGTGCCAGCAGCCTTCAGCACACGGGGTATTCACCCCTCCACTTT. Full variable domain (rest looked up from reference TRBV28 and TRBJ1-6): DVKVTQSSRYLVKRTGEKVFLECVQDMDHENMFWYRQDPGLGLRLIYFSYDVKMKEKGDIPEGYSVSREKKERFSLILESASTNQTSMYLCASSLQHTGYSPLHFGNGTRLTVT.

The V call is TRBV7-2, the J call TRBJ2-7, with D tentatively TRBD2 (6 bases). This CDR3 region has 15 residues. Germline CDR1 is SGHTA and CDR2 is FQGNSA. V shed 1 base and J shed 2 bases, with 12 bases lying between them. The DNA of the CDR3 is TGTGCCAGCAGCTTAGTGGGGACTGAAACCTACGAGCAGTACTTC. Its protein is CASSLVGTETYEQYF.

The V call is TRBV10-3, the J call TRBJ1-2; 9 bases agree with TRBD1. CDR1 and CDR2 (germline): ENHRY, SYGVKD. This CDR3 has 14 amino acids. The V gene end was trimmed by 3 bases and the J gene end by 8 bases; junction bases not matched to a gene: 7. This CDR3 is CAISESRTGVGYTF. CDR3 coding DNA: TGTGCCATCAGTGAATCGAGGACAGGGGTCGGCTACACCTTC.

V is TRBV13 and J is TRBJ2-1, with 9 bases matching TRBD2. This CDR3 is 19 amino acids long. The V gene end was trimmed by 0 bases and the J gene end by 6 bases; junction bases not matched to a gene: 15. Germline CDR1 is PRHDT and CDR2 is FYEKMQ (reference sequence). DNA of the CDR3: TGTGCCAGCAGCTTAGGCCAGGCGCGGGAGGGCCTCGCTGCCAATGAGCAGTTCTTC. This codes for CASSLGQAREGLAANEQFF.

V usage is TRBV6-5 and J usage is TRBJ2-7; D is possibly TRBD2 (6 bases). The germline V gene encodes CDR1 MNHEY and CDR2 SVGAGI. V dropped 0 bases and J dropped 2 bases, with 14 bases sitting between them. The CDR3 consists of 16 residues. CDR3 loop: CASSYSRRGGAYEQYF. The CDR3 nucleotides are TGTGCCAGCAGTTACTCGCGGCGGGGTGGCGCCTACGAGCAGTACTTC.

V usage is TRBV28 and J usage is TRBJ1-1; D gene uncertain. The length of the CDR3 is 12 residues. Trimming took off 7 bases at V and 4 bases at J, with 10 bases between the two ends. In germline, CDR1 is MDHEN, CDR2 SYDVKM. The CDR3 nucleotides are TGTGCCAGCAAAGAGTCAAGCACTGAAGCTTTCTTT. It yields the protein CASKESSTEAFF.

Of note for this clone: A junction boundary mismatches the germline segment, possibly from a read error. This sequence joins TRBV7-7 and TRBJ2-5; 10 bases match TRBD2. CDR3 length: 17 amino acids. CDR1 and CDR2 from the germline V gene are SSHAT and FNYEAQ (reference sequence). This chain's CDR3 is CASIALHSGRGRETQYF. In nucleotides, the CDR3 is TGTGCTAGCATCGCTCTTCACAGCGGGAGGGGGAGAGAGACCCAGTACTTC.

The chain couples TRBV5-5 to TRBJ1-5; D uncertain. The CDR3 covers 13 residues. Trimming cost V 2 bases and J 5 bases, with 8 bases left between them. The germline gives CDR1 SGHKS, CDR2 YYEKEE (reference sequence). CDR3 amino acids: CASSFQSDQPQHF. The CDR3 DNA reads TGTGCCAGCAGCTTTCAGTCCGATCAGCCCCAGCATTTT.

The chain employs TRBV19 and TRBJ2-3, with D tentatively TRBD1 (6 bases). Germline V CDR1 and CDR2: LNHDA, SQIVND (reference sequence). Trimming stripped 6 bases from V and 5 bases from J, with 9 bases between. This CDR3 is 12 amino acids long. This chain's CDR3 is CASSEGGDTQYF. The CDR3 DNA follows: TGTGCCAGTAGCGAAGGGGGAGATACGCAGTATTTT.

The chain employs TRBV28 and TRBJ1-4; TRBD1 aligns across 7 bases. This CDR3 region has 15 residues. The germline gives CDR1 MDHEN, CDR2 SYDVKM. With V trimmed by 6 bases and J by 3 bases, 7 bases remained unmatched. CDR3 protein: CASRAGQAPNEKLFF. The CDR3, as DNA: TGTGCCAGCAGGGCCGGACAGGCGCCTAATGAAAAACTGTTTTTT. The entire variable domain, with the rest obtained from reference TRBV28 and TRBJ1-4, is as follows: DVKVTQSSRYLVKRTGEKVFLECVQDMDHENMFWYRQDPGLGLRLIYFSYDVKMKEKGDIPEGYSVSREKKERFSLILESASTNQTSMYLCASRAGQAPNEKLFFGSGTQLSVL.